These 15 T cell receptor beta chains originate from one sample sequenced in a study of shared clonotypes between healthy human individuals. Profiled with immunoSEQ multiplex PCR; TCRdb holds only in-frame clones, not every one. The sample shows a few million clones, over 85% of them seen only once. The sample comprised naive CD4+ T cells sorted from blood. Subset defined: CD45RA+ positively selected. These receptors were collected from a man in his late teens or twenties in good health.

This sequence joins TRBV30 and TRBJ2-5; D unclear. CDR1 GTSNPN and CDR2 SVGIG come from the germline V gene (reference sequence). The CDR3 has 15 residues. Deletions cut 4 bases from V and 1 base from J, with 16 bases between. CDR3 sequence: CAWNEKGGVQETQYF. CDR3 in DNA: TGTGCCTGGAACGAGAAGGGTGGGGTCCAAGAGACCCAGTACTTC.

The V call is TRBV19, the J call TRBJ2-1; the match to TRBD2 covers 8 bases. The CDR3 loop spans 17 amino acids. Germline-derived CDR1 and CDR2 are LNHDA and SQIVND (reference sequence). V was pared by 3 bases and J by 8 bases, with 15 bases of the junction left unmatched. The CDR3 bases are TGTGCCAGTAGTATGGGCTGGGCGGGGGGTGTCGGCTATGAGCAGTTCTTC. Amino acid sequence: CASSMGWAGGVGYEQFF.

The V call is TRBV5-8, the J call TRBJ2-3; the match to TRBD2 covers 7 bases. Germline loops: CDR1 SGHTS, CDR2 YDEGEE. The CDR3 consists of 16 residues. V shed 2 bases and J 0 bases; nucleotides not matched to a gene: 6. In nucleotides, the CDR3 is TGTGCCAGCAGCTTCGTGCTAGCGGCGAGCACAGATACGCAGTATTTT. As protein: CASSFVLAASTDTQYF.

CDR3 residues: CASKGGTYSNQPQHF. The CDR3 DNA is TGTGCCAGCAAGGGCGGAACATATAGCAATCAGCCCCAGCATTTT. The J gene is TRBJ1-5, the V gene TRBV21-1. TRBV21-1 is recorded as a pseudogene. The CDR3 has 15 amino acids.

The chain carries TRBV19 and TRBJ2-1; D remains unclear. The CDR3 contains 17 residues. CDR1 and CDR2 from the germline V gene are LNHDA and SQIVND (reference sequence). The ends were cut back, 3 bases at V and 2 bases at J, with 17 bases in the middle. The CDR3 DNA follows: TGTGCCAGTAGTATTCCCCTCCAGTGGGGTCCCTACAATGAGCAGTTCTTC. Protein: CASSIPLQWGPYNEQFF.

The gene calls are TRBV27 and TRBJ2-7; the D is unclear. Trimming took off 1 base at V and 2 bases at J, with 21 bases between the two ends. CDR1 is MNHEY and CDR2 is SMNVEV in the germline V gene (reference sequence). The CDR3 has 18 residues. The CDR3 region is CASSLFKRILTDPYEQYF. The CDR3 bases are TGTGCCAGCAGTTTATTTAAGCGCATTCTCACTGATCCCTACGAGCAGTACTTC.

The J gene is TRBJ2-2, the V gene TRBV7-2, with no clear D. CDR3 size: 14 residues. V dropped 2 bases and J dropped 6 bases, with 10 bases sitting between them. From germline, CDR1 is SGHTA and CDR2 FQGNSA. CDR3 DNA sequence: TGTGCCAGCAGCTTACTACAGACGGCCGGGGAGCTGTTTTTT. Translating gives CASSLLQTAGELFF.

Details on this clone: The same CDR3 is also encoded by other DNA sequences in this sample. V and J are TRBV5-1 and TRBJ1-5; 10 nucleotides line up with TRBD1. V gave up 4 bases and J gave up 5 bases; unmatched junction bases: 3. The germline V gene encodes CDR1 SGHRS and CDR2 YFSETQ. The CDR3 is 14 residues long. Here the CDR3 reads CASSLDRGDQPQHF. In DNA, the CDR3 is TGCGCCAGCAGCCTGGACAGGGGGGATCAGCCCCAGCATTTT.

The chain uses TRBV29-1 and TRBJ1-2; 10 positions match TRBD1. V trimming: 4 bases; J trimming: 4 bases; junction bases outside the gene matches: 0. The CDR3 totals 12 residues. Looked up from germline, CDR1 is SQVTM and CDR2 is ANQGSEA. Here the CDR3 reads CSVGQGAYGYTF. The CDR3 bases are TGCAGCGTTGGACAGGGGGCCTATGGCTACACCTTC.

The chain employs TRBV7-9 and TRBJ1-1; TRBD1 agrees at 8 bases. Germline CDR1 is SEHNR and CDR2 is FQNEAQ (reference sequence). Trimming cost V 5 bases and J 3 bases; bases outside gene matches: 2. The CDR3 is made up of 13 amino acids. The CDR3 sequence is CASSGQGDTEAFF. CDR3 nucleotide sequence: TGTGCCAGCAGCGGACAGGGCGACACTGAAGCTTTCTTT.

This chain links TRBV9 with TRBJ1-3; D not resolved. From germline, CDR1 is SGDLS and CDR2 YYNGEE. The CDR3 sequence is 15 residues long. With 4 bases removed from V and 4 bases from J, the gap between germline ends came to 15 bases. The CDR3 DNA reads as TGTGCCAGCAGCCCCTCCGGGGTTTCGGGAAACACCATATATTTT. This encodes CASSPSGVSGNTIYF.

The chain links TRBV14 to TRBJ1-2, with TRBD1 matching over 7 bases. The CDR3 contains 15 residues. V shed 1 base, J shed 6 bases, and the junction held 8 bases outside the gene matches. Germline CDR1 and CDR2: SGHDN and FVKESK. CDR3 coding DNA: TGTGCCAGCAGCCAAGTTGTCAGGGGGGTACATGGCTACACCTTC. Encoded protein: CASSQVVRGVHGYTF.

The rearrangement uses TRBV10-1 and TRBJ1-5, with a tentative D call TRBD1 (6 bases). V was cut by 4 bases and J by 0 bases, with 22 bases left in between. The CDR3 consists of 19 residues. Looked up from germline, CDR1 is WNHNN and CDR2 is SYGVQD (reference sequence). This chain's CDR3 is CASSVVAGTTLYSNQPQHF. CDR3 DNA: TGCGCCAGCAGTGTTGTCGCCGGGACAACACTTTATAGCAATCAGCCCCAGCATTTT.

The chain has TRBV2 and TRBJ2-3; D may be TRBD2 (5 bases). V shed 4 bases and J shed 6 bases, with 14 bases lying between them. The CDR3 has 14 residues. Germline-derived CDR1 and CDR2 are SNHLY and FYNNEI. The CDR3 region is CASSVEGVVDTQYF. The CDR3 region has the DNA TGTGCCAGCAGTGTTGAGGGAGTAGTCGATACGCAGTATTTT.

The V call is TRBV7-3, the J call TRBJ2-3; D is ambiguous. The CDR3 runs 15 residues. V was pared by 3 bases and J by 3 bases, with 13 bases between. The germline V gene has CDR1 SGHTA and CDR2 FQGTGA. The CDR3 DNA reads as TGTGCCAGCAGCTTCACCCCATTAAAGACAGATACGCAGTATTTT. It is translated as CASSFTPLKTDTQYF.